This TCR beta chain comes out of a study of T cell changes during pregnancy in multiple sclerosis. The ends lost 3 bases at V and 4 bases at J; junction bases unmatched: 6. CDR1 and CDR2 from the germline V gene are LNHDA and SQIVND (reference sequence). This CDR3 contains 15 residues. The data were produced by immunoSEQ multiplex PCR, yet TCRdb's version contains in-frame clones alone and is incomplete. The sample lists over 50,000 clones, around 90% occurring once. This receptor was taken from a female donor in good health, enrolled as a control in a pregnancy study. The specimen was peripheral blood, collected in the third trimester of pregnancy. The chain is built from TRBV19 and TRBJ2-3, with 8 bases that match TRBD2. CDR3 residues: CASSIGLAGADTQYF. CDR3 coding DNA: TGTGCCAGTAGTATCGGACTAGCTGGCGCAGATACGCAGTATTTT.